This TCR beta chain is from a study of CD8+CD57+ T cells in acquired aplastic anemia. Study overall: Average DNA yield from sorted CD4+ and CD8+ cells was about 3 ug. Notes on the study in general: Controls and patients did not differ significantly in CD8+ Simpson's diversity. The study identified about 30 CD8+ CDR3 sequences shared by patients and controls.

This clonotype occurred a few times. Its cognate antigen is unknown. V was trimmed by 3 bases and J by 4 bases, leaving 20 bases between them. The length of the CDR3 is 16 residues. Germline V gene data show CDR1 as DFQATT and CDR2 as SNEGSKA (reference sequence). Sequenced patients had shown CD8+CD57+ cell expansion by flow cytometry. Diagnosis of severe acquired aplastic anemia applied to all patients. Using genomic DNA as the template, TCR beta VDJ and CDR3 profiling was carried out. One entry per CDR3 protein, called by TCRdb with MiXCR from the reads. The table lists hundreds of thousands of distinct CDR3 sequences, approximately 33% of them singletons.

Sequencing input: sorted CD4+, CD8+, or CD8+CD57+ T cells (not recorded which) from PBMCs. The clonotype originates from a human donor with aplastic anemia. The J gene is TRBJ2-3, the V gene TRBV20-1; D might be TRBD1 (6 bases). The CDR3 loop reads CSASSLAGAIPDTQYF. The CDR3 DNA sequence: TGCAGTGCTAGTTCCCTCGCAGGGGCCATCCCAGATACGCAGTATTTT.